These T cell receptor beta chains were read from a single sample in a study of cytomegalovirus exposure and HLA in healthy donors. Generated by immunoSEQ multiplex PCR, the TCRdb table keeps only in-frame clones and is missing some. The sample holds 220,000 or so clones, approximately 80% seen once. Material for sequencing was PBMCs. The receptors were gathered from a male donor in good health and CMV-seronegative. Both conserved end residues are part of each CDR3. A D gene is named only where the DNA matches it firmly.

v_gene	d_gene	j_gene	CDR3aa
TRBV7-9	-	TRBJ2-5	CATREVQETQYF
TRBV27	TRBD1	TRBJ2-7	CASSSGQGPYEQYF
TRBV19	TRBD2	TRBJ2-1	CASSIWTSGNDEQFF
TRBV19	TRBD2	TRBJ2-1	CASRAGGHNEQFF
TRBV7-8	-	TRBJ1-2	CASSRSNTGDYGYTF
TRBV19	TRBD2	TRBJ2-1	CASSMTSGRDNEQFF
TRBV6-1	TRBD1	TRBJ1-5	CASSEGAGGRQPQHF
TRBV5-4	TRBD1	TRBJ2-7	CASSNPGTASYEQYF
TRBV6-1	TRBD1	TRBJ2-2	CASPPPGQGFGELFF
TRBV6-1	-	TRBJ1-5	CASSVSYQPQHF
TRBV7-8	TRBD2	TRBJ2-3	CASSVLPLAGGGDTQYF
TRBV29-1	TRBD2	TRBJ2-7	CSARLAGPYEQYF
TRBV4-1	TRBD1	TRBJ1-2	CASSPSGTAYGYTF
TRBV30	TRBD2	TRBJ2-5	CAWSGSTSGRTYF
TRBV2	TRBD2	TRBJ2-7	CASSFDKAGGVYEQYF
TRBV15	TRBD1	TRBJ1-2	CATSRDQLGQGDYGYTF
TRBV19	-	TRBJ1-5	CASSIVLGTTQPQHF
TRBV27	TRBD2	TRBJ2-3	CASSTLPASGRDTQYF
TRBV27	TRBD2	TRBJ2-2	CASSLPLAGAIGELFF
TRBV28	TRBD1	TRBJ1-3	CASQGVGSGNTIYF